The 12 T cell receptor delta chains presented below share a single source sample, sequenced in a study of Vδ1+ human thymocytes. Antigens of these TCRs are unknown. Points from the study as a whole: Thymic TRG and TRD repertoires appeared highly polyclonal, with Gaussian CDR3 length distributions.

Sequences come from RNA converted to cDNA by reverse transcription. The CDR3 regions were amplified by multiplex PCR from V-gene primers to a constant-region primer. TCRdb reanalysed the multiplex PCR reads with CATT. The sample has over 45,000 delta-chain clones, more than 15% seen once. Input material: Vdelta1+ gamma-delta thymocytes from the thymus. Subset given: FACS-sorted CD3+ TCRalphabeta- TCRVdelta1+ TCRVdelta2- thymocytes. All receptors derive from a boy under two years old who had congenital heart surgery.

This rearrangement joins TRDV1 to TRDJ1, with 9 bases lining up with TRDD3. With 2 bases clipped from V and 0 bases from J, the junction kept 19 bases outside the gene matches. Per the germline V gene, CDR1 is TSWWSYY and CDR2 is QGS. The CDR3 has 21 amino acids. The CDR3 nucleotides are TGTGCTCTTGGGGAAATCTCCTACAGGTTGGGGGATAAGGGGCACACCGATAAACTCATCTTT. It specifies CALGEISYRLGDKGHTDKLIF.

There are a few counts of this clone. The chain couples TRDV1 to TRDJ1, with D unclear. This CDR3 contains 14 residues. The germline CDR1 and CDR2 sequences are TSWWSYY and QGS. V shed 2 bases and J shed 4 bases, with 11 bases lying between them. The DNA of the CDR3 is TGTGCTCTTGGGGAAGTACGGGCCTGCGATAAACTCATCTTT. Residues: CALGEVRACDKLIF.

J is TRDJ1 and V is TRDV1, with 10 bases lining up with TRDD3. The V gene's germline CDR1 is TSWWSYY and CDR2 QGS. The CDR3 covers 17 residues. J was trimmed by 2 bases and V by 5 bases; bases with no gene match: 11. The CDR3 reads CALGPSLGDRGTDKLIF. CDR3 sequence (DNA): TGTGCTCTTGGGCCTTCTCTGGGGGATAGAGGTACCGATAAACTCATCTTT.

This clone turned up a few times. This rearrangement joins TRDV1 to TRDJ1, with 10 bases that match TRDD3. The germline V gene has CDR1 TSWWSYY and CDR2 QGS. V trimming: 1 base; J trimming: 4 bases; junction bases outside the gene matches: 15. There are 19 residues in the CDR3. In DNA form, the CDR3 reads TGTGCTCTTGGGGAACACCCCTTACTGGGGGATCCGCAGGTCGATAAACTCATCTTT. Translating it yields CALGEHPLLGDPQVDKLIF.

To note about this clone: Germline is not matched at one junction end, which may reflect a read error. Other DNA sequences in the sample encode the same CDR3. The genes are TRDV1 and TRDJ1; D is perhaps TRDD3 (6 bases). The germline V gene encodes CDR1 TSWWSYY and CDR2 QGS. This CDR3 spans 16 amino acids. DNA of the CDR3: TGTGCTCTGGGGGAACACCCCATCTCCCTGGCCGATAAACTCATCTTT. Translating gives CALGEHPISLADKLIF.

The J gene is TRDJ1, the V gene TRDV1; TRDD2 might be the D (7 bases). Germline V gene lookup returns CDR1 TSWWSYY and CDR2 QGS. Trimming left V 2 bases short and J 2 bases short, with 33 bases between. The CDR3 is 22 amino acids. CDR3 protein: CALGEKTGSSYVIWGLTDKLIF. The DNA of the CDR3 is TGTGCTCTTGGGGAAAAAACGGGAAGTTCCTACGTGATCTGGGGCTTGACCGATAAACTCATCTTT.

J is TRDJ1 and V is TRDV1; 7 positions agree with TRDD3. The V gene end was trimmed by 5 bases and the J gene end by 0 bases; junction bases not matched to a gene: 15. Germline values: CDR1 TSWWSYY, CDR2 QGS. The CDR3 is 18 residues long. DNA for the CDR3: TGTGCTCTTGGGCCGCCCCGGGGTGGGGGAGAGTACACCGATAAACTCATCTTT. Its translation: CALGPPRGGGEYTDKLIF.

In this sample, this clone is medium-sized. Other DNA sequences in the sample encode the same CDR3. V usage is TRDV2 and J usage is TRDJ1; 12 nucleotides match TRDD3. Germline CDR1 reads GEAIGNYY; CDR2 reads EKD. There are 18 residues in the CDR3. Trimming at V came to 1 base and at J to 0 bases, leaving 8 bases not matched to a gene. CDR3 sequence (DNA): TGTGCCTGTGACACGGGCTGGGGGATACGGTGGTACACCGATAAACTCATCTTT. Its translation is CACDTGWGIRWYTDKLIF.

The chain couples TRDV1 to TRDJ1; the D is unclear. Looked up from germline, CDR1 is TSWWSYY and CDR2 is QGS. Between the trimmed V and J ends, which lost 2 bases and 0 bases, there was a span of 40 bases. This CDR3 spans 25 amino acids. CDR3 amino acids: CALGESSRKVPAPGPLVVHTDKLIF. DNA of the CDR3: TGTGCTCTTGGGGAATCAAGCCGGAAGGTCCCAGCTCCTGGCCCCCTGGTCGTCCACACCGATAAACTCATCTTT.

This clone was seen more than once but under ten times. J is TRDJ1 and V is TRDV1; TRDD3 matches at 8 bases. The CDR3 sequence is 19 residues long. Germline V CDR1 and CDR2: TSWWSYY, QGS. Germline trimming cut 3 bases from V and 0 bases from J; bases unmatched to any gene: 15. The CDR3 DNA reads as TGTGCTCTTGGGGAGGCGGAGGGCTGGGGGAACACTTACACCGATAAACTCATCTTT. Its protein is CALGEAEGWGNTYTDKLIF.

This clone has only a few counts. The V gene is TRDV1, the J gene TRDJ1; D may be TRDD3 (6 bases). V lost 1 base and J lost 1, with 13 bases in between. From germline, CDR1 is TSWWSYY and CDR2 QGS. CDR3 length: 16 amino acids. In DNA form, the CDR3 reads TGTGCTCTTGGGGAACCTTTTACGGATACCACCGATAAACTCATCTTT. Its translation: CALGEPFTDTTDKLIF.

This clone was detected a few times. This chain links TRDV1 with TRDJ1; no definite D call. V dropped 1 base and J dropped 7 bases, with 7 bases sitting between them. Germline V gene sequence: CDR1 TSWWSYY, CDR2 QGS. CDR3 size: 12 residues. The DNA of the CDR3 is TGTGCTCTTGGGGAACCCGCGGCTAAACTCATCTTT. Protein product: CALGEPAAKLIF.